This is a list of T cell receptor beta chains from one sample in a study of read filtering for tumor transcriptome and immune sequencing. TCRdb passed the reads through MiXCR, listing each CDR3 protein once. The sample holds around 130,000 distinct CDR3 sequences, over 10% seen once. Sequences were obtained from a population of CD138-negative cells sorted from bone marrow. The source is a donor aged 40 or over with multiple myeloma. CDR3s include the opening cysteine and the closing phenylalanine or tryptophan. A D gene is named only where the DNA matches it firmly. Part of the rows lack a size; the others show once, few, many or a class for expanded clones.

abundance	j_gene	d_gene	v_gene	CDR3nt	CDR3aa
many	TRBJ2-2	-	TRBV6-6	TGTGCCAGCGTCCAGGGAGGAGTGACCGGGGAGCTGTTTTTT	CASVQGGVTGELFF
many	TRBJ2-1	TRBD2	TRBV5-1	TGCGCCAGCAGCCCCCGGACTAGCGAAAGCTCCTACAATGAGCAGTTCTTC	CASSPRTSESSYNEQFF
-	TRBJ1-2	-	TRBV12-3/TRBV12-4	TGTGCCAGCAGTTCGGGACAACTTGCTGGCTGCACCTTC	CASSSGQLAGCTF
many	TRBJ2-6	-	TRBV7-2	TGTGCCAGCAGCTTAGAGGGCTCCCTCTCTGGGGCCAACGTCCTGACTTTC	CASSLEGSLSGANVLTF
many	TRBJ2-7	-	TRBV25-1	TGTGCCAGCAGTGAATCTGTTGCCACGTCCTACGAGCAGTACTTC	CASSESVATSYEQYF
many	TRBJ2-5	TRBD2	TRBV7-8	TGTGCCAGCAGCTTAGTGCGTGTAGCGGGGGGGAAAGAGACCCAGTACTTC	CASSLVRVAGGKETQYF
many	TRBJ2-1	TRBD2	TRBV15	TGTGCCACCAGCAGAAATAGCGGGGACTACAATGAGCAGTTCTTC	CATSRNSGDYNEQFF
many	TRBJ2-1	TRBD2	TRBV20-1	TGCAGTGCGGGCTACCGTAGCGGGAGTATCCACAATGAGCAGTTCTTC	CSAGYRSGSIHNEQFF
few	TRBJ2-1	TRBD2	TRBV11-2	TGTGCCAGCAGTTTGGGACTAGCGGGAAGCTACAATGAGCAGTTCTTC	CASSLGLAGSYNEQFF
-	TRBJ2-4	-	TRBV9	TGTGCCAGCAGCGTAGGGTTTAGGAGTCAGGACATTCAGTACTTC	CASSVGFRSQDIQYF
many	TRBJ2-6	-	TRBV11-3	TGTGCCAGCAGCCCATCAGGGGCCAACGTCCTGACTTTC	CASSPSGANVLTF
many	TRBJ1-6	-	TRBV20-1	TGCAGTGCTAGAGAAGTGGGCATCTATAATTCACCCCTCCACTTT	CSAREVGIYNSPLHF
many	TRBJ2-1	TRBD2	TRBV2	TGTGCCAGCTCAAAGGAAGCGGGAGGTTCCGCTCCCAATGAGCAGTTCTTC	CASSKEAGGSAPNEQFF
-	TRBJ2-3	TRBD1	TRBV7-2	TGTGCCAGCAGCCACGACAGGGACGCCAGCACAGATACGCAGTATTTT	CASSHDRDASTDTQYF
many	TRBJ2-1	TRBD2	TRBV4-1	TGCGCCAGCAGCCAAGCATTAGCGGGGGGTTTATGGAATGAGCAGTTCTTC	CASSQALAGGLWNEQFF
-	TRBJ2-1	-	TRBV9	TGTGCCGGCAGCGTGGCTCGAATCGGCGATGAGCAGTTCTTC	CAGSVARIGDEQFF
many	TRBJ1-5	-	TRBV19	TGTGCCAGTAGACAGGTCGGCAATCAGCCCCAGCATTTT	CASRQVGNQPQHF
many	TRBJ2-1	TRBD2	TRBV20-1	TGCAGTGCTAGGGCTAGCGGGAGGGCCAGGAATGAGCAGTTCTTC	CSARASGRARNEQFF
many	TRBJ2-3	TRBD2	TRBV29-1	TGCAGCGGGCGGGGGAGCACAGATACGCAGTATTTT	CSGRGSTDTQYF
many	TRBJ1-1	-	TRBV5-1	TGCGCCAGCAGCGAACAGGAGAACACTGAAGCTTTCTTT	CASSEQENTEAFF
many	TRBJ1-4	TRBD1	TRBV20-1	TGCAGTGCTAAAACGGGACAGGGGGATGAAAAACTGTTTTTT	CSAKTGQGDEKLFF
few	TRBJ2-6	-	TRBV7-9	TGTGCCAGCAGCTTCTCAGGGAGTCTTGGGGCCAACGTCCTGACTTTC	CASSFSGSLGANVLTF
many	TRBJ2-6	-	TRBV18	TGTGCCAGCTCACCACCGGGGAGCTCTGGGGCCAACGTCCTGACTTTC	CASSPPGSSGANVLTF
many	TRBJ1-6	TRBD1	TRBV19	TGTGCCAGCCGACATCCGGGGACAGGGGATAATTCACCCCTCCACTTT	CASRHPGTGDNSPLHF
many	TRBJ1-1	-	TRBV5-1	TGCGCCAGCAGCCCGGGGGGTTGGGAGAACACTGAAGCTTTCTTT	CASSPGGWENTEAFF
many	TRBJ2-1	-	TRBV7-9	TGTGCCAGCAGCCCCACCAAAGAGCAGTTCTTC	CASSPTKEQFF
-	TRBJ2-3	-	TRBV11-2	TGTGCCAGCAGCCGTGGGACAGCCGGGGGGACGCAGTATTTT	CASSRGTAGGTQYF
many	TRBJ2-3	-	TRBV29-1	TGCAGCGCCCTAGAGTTAGCAGATACGCAGTATTTT	CSALELADTQYF
many	TRBJ2-2	TRBD1	TRBV18	TGTGCCAGCTCAGCCCGACAGGGGGCGAACACCGGGGAGCTGTTTTTT	CASSARQGANTGELFF
many	TRBJ1-1	TRBD1	TRBV3-1	TGTGCCAGCAGCCACGGACAGGGTAATACTGAAGCTTTCTTT	CASSHGQGNTEAFF
many	TRBJ1-2	-	TRBV28	TGTGCCAGCAGTTTTCGGCGAGGAGGCGTTTATGGCTACACCTTC	CASSFRRGGVYGYTF
many	TRBJ2-2	-	TRBV2	TGTGCCAGCACCGGGACGGGCGACACCGGGGAGCTGTTTTTT	CASTGTGDTGELFF
many	TRBJ1-6	-	TRBV10-1	TGCGCCAGCAGTGAAGAGGGGCAGTATAATTCACCCCTCCACTTT	CASSEEGQYNSPLHF
many	TRBJ1-2	-	TRBV6-5	TGTGCCAGCAGTTACTCGCCCAGGGATGGCTACACCTTC	CASSYSPRDGYTF
-	TRBJ2-3	-	TRBV5-1	TGCGCCAGCAGTACTCGTGGATACGGCACAGATACGCAGTATTTT	CASSTRGYGTDTQYF
many	TRBJ2-5	-	TRBV2	TGTGCCAGCAGTGATCAGGGCCAGGAGACCCAGTACTTC	CASSDQGQETQYF
many	TRBJ2-1	-	TRBV20-1	TGCAGTGCTAGATTGGACCAGCGCAGGGGAAGGGCTGGCGGGGGCTCCTACAATGAGCAGTTCTTC	CSARLDQRRGRAGGGSYNEQFF
many	TRBJ1-2	TRBD1	TRBV19	TGTGCCAGTAGCGACGGACAGGGGGTTGGCTATGGCTACACCTTC	CASSDGQGVGYGYTF
-	TRBJ2-2	-	TRBV30	TGTGCCTGGAGTGAACGGGATGGCGGGGAGCTGTTTTTT	CAWSERDGGELFF
many	TRBJ2-1	TRBD2	TRBV19	TGTGCCAGTAGTATGACTAGCGGGGCCAATGAGCAGTTCTTC	CASSMTSGANEQFF
-	TRBJ1-1	TRBD1	TRBV28	TGTGCCAGCAGTTTAGCAGGGGGAGCTTTCTTT	CASSLAGGAFF
-	TRBJ1-4	-	TRBV6-5	TGTGCCAGCAGGTCCACGGGCCAGTCAGGCGAAAAACTGTTTTTT	CASRSTGQSGEKLFF
many	TRBJ1-4	-	TRBV6-6	TGTGCCAGCACGTACAGGCGTCAAACTAATGAAAAACTGTTTTTT	CASTYRRQTNEKLFF
many	TRBJ2-1	-	TRBV5-1	TGCGCCAGCAGTGCCGGACAGTTTAATGAGCAGTTCTTC	CASSAGQFNEQFF
-	TRBJ2-5	-	TRBV4-1	TGCGCCAGCAGCCAAGTCGGGCAGGGGGAGACCCAGTACTTC	CASSQVGQGETQYF
many	TRBJ2-1	TRBD2	TRBV4-1	TGCGCCAGCAGCCTCGAAGGAACTAGCGGGAGCATCAGTGAGCAGTTCTTC	CASSLEGTSGSISEQFF
many	TRBJ1-2	TRBD1	TRBV12-3/TRBV12-4	TGTGCCAGCAGTCCCGGACAGGGAATTTCTGGCTACACCTTC	CASSPGQGISGYTF
many	TRBJ2-6	-	TRBV7-9	TGTGCCAGCAGCTTAGGTTCGGTCTCTGGGGCCAACGTCCTGACTTTC	CASSLGSVSGANVLTF
many	TRBJ2-1	TRBD1	TRBV20-1	TGCAGTGCTAGAGGACAGGGGTCTAATGAGCAGTTCTTC	CSARGQGSNEQFF
many	TRBJ1-5	-	TRBV7-2	TGTGCCAGCAGACCCAACCCGGGGGGCCAGCCCCAGCATTTT	CASRPNPGGQPQHF
many	TRBJ1-5	TRBD1	TRBV19	TGTGCCAGTAGTAACCCCCACACTGGAGGGGGCGGCAATCAGCCCCAGCATTTT	CASSNPHTGGGGNQPQHF
many	TRBJ1-5	-	TRBV27	TGTGCCAGCACCGCTAATCAGGGACAGCCCCAGCATTTT	CASTANQGQPQHF
-	TRBJ2-1	-	TRBV7-6	TGTGCCAGCAGCTTAGGAGGGGGGGGGGGTAGATCCTACAATGAGCAGTTCTTC	CASSLGGGGGRSYNEQFF